This paragraph covers one T cell receptor beta chain sequence. The data stem from a study of T cell changes during pregnancy in multiple sclerosis. This table comes from immunoSEQ multiplex PCR, and its TCRdb copy is limited to in-frame clones, with some not included. The table shows roughly 70,000 clones, with more than 90% occurring only once. The receptor comes from a female donor with multiple sclerosis, enrolled in a pregnancy study. The starting material was peripheral blood, obtained in the third trimester of pregnancy.

This CDR3 reads CASSLRLAEFYEQYF. The CDR3, as DNA: TGTGCCAGCAGTTTAAGACTAGCGGAGTTCTACGAGCAGTACTTC. The chain links TRBV27 to TRBJ2-7, with TRBD2 identical over 9 bases. The CDR3 has 15 amino acids. V was pared by 2 bases and J by 3 bases, with 5 bases of the junction left unmatched. Germline V gene data show CDR1 as MNHEY and CDR2 as SMNVEV (reference sequence).